The next 2 T cell receptor beta chains were all read from a single sample in a study of shared clonotypes between healthy human individuals. The method was immunoSEQ multiplex PCR; TCRdb's version includes in-frame clones alone and lacks a portion of them. Of 2 million to 2.5 million clones listed, over 85% are singletons. In the naive CD8 group, cells lacked CD45RO and were positively selected for CCR7, so terminally differentiated effector memory CD45RA+ cells were left out. The specimen was naive CD8+ T cells sorted from blood. These receptors were collected from a man in his late teens or twenties in good health.

This clone was picked up one time. The V call is TRBV19, the J call TRBJ2-5; 10 bases map to TRBD2. The CDR3 runs 20 residues. V dropped 4 bases and J dropped 1; count of bases not matched to a gene: 18. Germline V gene data show CDR1 as LNHDA and CDR2 as SQIVND (reference sequence). The CDR3 DNA sequence: TGTGCCAGTAGTAAAGAGAGAACTGATACACTAGCGGGGAGCCAAGAGACCCAGTACTTC. It translates to CASSKERTDTLAGSQETQYF.

This rearrangement joins TRBV7-9 to TRBJ1-3; D gene unclear. V was clipped by 1 base and J by 2 bases, with 9 bases between them. CDR1 SEHNR and CDR2 FQNEAQ come from the germline V gene (reference sequence). This CDR3 is built from 15 residues. The CDR3 coding sequence is TGTGCCAGCAGCTTAGAAGAAAGGGCTGGAAACACCATATATTTT. Translating it yields CASSLEERAGNTIYF.